These 14 T cell receptor beta chains were sequenced from one sample in a study of control samples from healthy donors and cancer patients. The table came from immunoSEQ multiplex PCR; TCRdb's copy has only in-frame clones and leaves some out. The sample gives approximately 150,000 clones, approximately 86% of which show up once; less than 2% is in the top ten. The specimen sequenced was blood. These TCRs come from a man aged 18 to 30 in good health.

The CDR3 sequence is CASSPGAGGAGTEAFF. In nucleotides, the CDR3 is TGCGCCAGCAGCCCTGGGGCAGGGGGCGCAGGGACTGAAGCTTTCTTT. This rearrangement joins TRBV5-1 to TRBJ1-1, with 8 nucleotides matching TRBD1. The CDR3 totals 16 residues. Germline CDR1 and CDR2: SGHRS and YFSETQ. The junction had 13 bases not matched to a gene; V was cut back by 4 bases and J by 5 bases.

This chain uses TRBV7-2 with TRBJ1-1, with D maybe TRBD1 (5 bases). From germline, CDR1 is SGHTA and CDR2 FQGNSA. The V and J ends lost 1 base and 5 bases respectively, with 14 bases between them. There are 15 residues in the CDR3. CDR3 bases: TGTGCCAGCAGCTTAGGCTCCATGGGGGGGACTGAAGCTTTCTTT. It encodes CASSLGSMGGTEAFF.

V is TRBV24-1 and J is TRBJ2-1; D is unclear. The CDR3 covers 12 residues. The germline V gene encodes CDR1 KGHDR and CDR2 SFDVKD. V gave up 6 bases and J gave up 6 bases, with 8 bases separating them. CDR3 sequence (DNA): TGTGCCACCAGTCGAACGGGCAATGAGCAGTTCTTC. It yields the protein CATSRTGNEQFF.

The rearrangement links TRBV28 to TRBJ1-4, with a tentative D call TRBD1 (6 bases). Trimming shortened V by 5 bases and J by 6 bases, and 13 bases separated the two germline ends. Looked up from germline, CDR1 is MDHEN and CDR2 is SYDVKM. This CDR3 is built from 14 residues. In DNA, the CDR3 is TGTGCCAGCAGTACCCGGAGGGGGTATGAAAAACTGTTTTTT. This gives the protein CASSTRRGYEKLFF.

The J gene is TRBJ1-2, the V gene TRBV14, with 8 positions matching TRBD1. Germline V gene data show CDR1 as SGHDN and CDR2 as FVKESK. Trimming removed 0 bases from V and 5 bases from J; junction bases left unmatched: 5. The length of the CDR3 is 15 residues. This chain's CDR3 is CASSQESRTGYGYTF. The CDR3 DNA sequence: TGTGCCAGCAGCCAAGAGTCGAGGACAGGGTATGGCTACACCTTC.

The chain carries TRBV3-1 (or the pseudogene TRBV3-2) and TRBJ1-2; D remains ambiguous. Germline-derived CDR1 and CDR2 are LGHDT and YNNKEL (reference sequence). V was clipped by 2 bases and J by 7 bases, with 11 bases between them. The CDR3 runs 13 residues. CDR3 region: CASSQQYLGGYTF. CDR3 in DNA: TGTGCCAGCAGCCAACAATACTTGGGTGGCTACACCTTC.

The chain employs TRBV15 and TRBJ2-3, with D tentatively TRBD1 (6 bases). Germline CDR1 and CDR2: LNHNV and YYDKDF (reference sequence). V dropped 0 bases and J dropped 0 bases, with 22 bases sitting between them. This CDR3 comprises 20 residues. The CDR3 is CATSRDIMKGGYTSTDTQYF. The DNA of the CDR3 is TGTGCCACCAGCAGAGATATTATGAAAGGGGGTTATACTAGCACAGATACGCAGTATTTT.

The sample holds a few counts of this clone. This chain uses TRBV20-1 with TRBJ1-2; D is unresolved. The CDR3 runs 8 residues. Germline lookup yields CDR1 DFQATT and CDR2 SNEGSKA (reference sequence). Trimming shortened V by 4 bases and J by 7 bases, and 1 base separated the two germline ends. For the CDR3, the DNA is TGCAGTGCTACTGGCTACACCTTC. Its translation: CSATGYTF.

This clone was detected once. V gene TRBV19 combines with J gene TRBJ2-3, with a weak D call TRBD1 (6 bases). The germline V gene has CDR1 LNHDA and CDR2 SQIVND (reference sequence). The CDR3 has 14 residues. V was clipped by 5 bases and J by 3 bases, with 12 bases between them. CDR3: CASSSTGRTDTQYF. Here the CDR3 DNA reads TGTGCCAGTAGTTCAACAGGGCGAACAGATACGCAGTATTTT.

The chain links TRBV7-8 to TRBJ2-7; TRBD1 matches at 9 bases. CDR1 SGHVS and CDR2 FQNEAQ come from the germline V gene. The CDR3 is 14 residues long. The V and J ends lost 5 bases and 4 bases, in that order; junction bases with no gene match: 6. In nucleotides, the CDR3 is TGTGCCAGCAGCCAGGGACAGGGAGGGTACGAGCAGTACTTC. It specifies CASSQGQGGYEQYF.

The chain recombines TRBV27 with TRBJ2-1; D could derive from TRBD1 or TRBD2 (5 bases each). V was cut by 1 base and J by 8 bases, with 6 bases left in between. CDR3 length: 12 amino acids. Germline CDR1 is MNHEY and CDR2 is SMNVEV (reference sequence). The CDR3 DNA follows: TGTGCCAGCAGTTTATGGGGGTATGAGCAGTTCTTC. Amino acids: CASSLWGYEQFF.

The CDR3 loop is CASSPRRIGSEQYF. The CDR3 bases are TGTGCCAGCAGCCCCCGTCGAATTGGTTCCGAGCAGTACTTC. This chain joins TRBV3-1 (or the pseudogene TRBV3-2) and TRBJ2-7; D gene ambiguous. CDR1 LGHDT and CDR2 YNNKEL come from the germline V gene (reference sequence). This CDR3 comprises 14 residues. V lost 4 bases and J lost 6, with 16 bases in between.

This CDR3 is CASSPRDRDYEQYF. CDR3 coding DNA: TGTGCCAGCAGCCCGAGGGACAGGGACTACGAGCAGTACTTC. V and J are TRBV7-2 and TRBJ2-7; TRBD1 aligns across 9 bases. The V segment lost 5 bases and the J segment 3 bases; nucleotides outside the gene matches: 5. CDR1 SGHTA and CDR2 FQGNSA come from the germline V gene. The CDR3 is made up of 14 amino acids.

The chain links TRBV4-2 to TRBJ2-1, with 8 nucleotides matching TRBD2. With 0 bases clipped from V and 7 bases from J, the junction kept 5 bases outside the gene matches. From germline, CDR1 is LGHNA and CDR2 YNFKEQ. The CDR3 is 15 residues long. This CDR3 reads CASSQEAGGVNEQFF. CDR3 DNA: TGTGCCAGCAGCCAAGAGGCGGGGGGTGTGAATGAGCAGTTCTTC.